The source of this T cell receptor beta chain is a study of CXCR3-negative and CXCR3-positive naive CD8 T cells. Study-wide results and limits: CXCR3-positive naive cells had TRB CDR3s that were more hydrophobic than CXCR3-negative naive cells had.

This CDR3 spans 18 amino acids. Germline-derived CDR1 and CDR2 are SGHVS and FNYEAQ. The authors prepared UMI-labeled TRB cDNA libraries by 5' RACE. TCRdb reanalyzed the 5' RACE reads, giving one entry per CDR3 protein sequence and no DNA. The sample table includes under 150,000 distinct CDR3 sequences. Details on this clonotype: As yet, its antigen is unknown.

The specimen was naive CXCR3+ CD8+ T cells from blood. Specified subset: CD45RO-CCR7+CD27+CD95- naive CD8+ T cells expressing CXCR3 (TNR3+). The receptor's source is a human donor in good health. Some clones in this sample may be carry-over from other donors' samples. The chain couples TRBV7-6 to TRBJ2-7; TCRdb picks TRBD1, but there is no DNA to check that call. The CDR3 protein is CASSPPTLGTGGIYEQYF. The full variable domain, completed using reference TRBV7-6 and TRBJ2-7, is GAGVSQSPRYKVTKRGQDVALRCDPISGHVSLYWYRQALGQGPEFLTYFNYEAQQDKSGLPNDRFSAERPEGSISTLTIQRTEQRDSAMYRCASSPPTLGTGGIYEQYFGPGTRLTVT.